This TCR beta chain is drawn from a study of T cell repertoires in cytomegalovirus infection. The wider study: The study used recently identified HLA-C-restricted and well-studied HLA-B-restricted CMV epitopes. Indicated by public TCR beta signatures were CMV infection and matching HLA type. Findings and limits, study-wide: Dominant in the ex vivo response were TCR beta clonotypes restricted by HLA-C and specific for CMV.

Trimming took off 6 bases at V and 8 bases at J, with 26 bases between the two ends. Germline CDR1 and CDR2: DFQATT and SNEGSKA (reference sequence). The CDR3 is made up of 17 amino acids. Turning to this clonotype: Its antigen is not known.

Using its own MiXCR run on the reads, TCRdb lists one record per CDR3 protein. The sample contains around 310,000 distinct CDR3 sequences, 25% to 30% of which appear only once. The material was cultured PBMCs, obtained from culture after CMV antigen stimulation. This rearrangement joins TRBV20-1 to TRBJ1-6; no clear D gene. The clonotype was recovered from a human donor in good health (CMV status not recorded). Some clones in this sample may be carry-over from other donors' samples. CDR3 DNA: TGCAGTGCGCCGGAACGACGGCCCCGGATGGTTTATTCACCCCTCCACTTT. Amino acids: CSAPERRPRMVYSPLHF.